This T cell receptor (beta chain) was retrieved from a study of blood T cell repertoires in COVID-19. Produced via immunoSEQ multiplex PCR; TCRdb's table is partial and in-frame only. Of some 100,000 clones listed, roughly 86% are singletons. This clone has more than one count but fewer than ten. V was pared by 1 base and J by 4 bases, with 17 bases between. The CDR3 is made up of 17 amino acids. CDR1 and CDR2 from the germline V gene are SGHDN and FVKESK. The receptor comes from a man aged 50 to 59 with acute or convalescent COVID-19. V is TRBV14 and J is TRBJ2-1, with D maybe TRBD1 (6 bases). The specimen was peripheral blood. The CDR3 sequence is CASSQGYGQGSYNEQFF. For the CDR3, the DNA is TGTGCCAGCAGCCAAGGCTATGGTCAGGGGTCTTACAATGAGCAGTTCTTC.